The 17 T cell receptor beta chains presented below share a single source sample, sequenced in a study of cytomegalovirus exposure and HLA in healthy donors. This table comes from immunoSEQ multiplex PCR, and its TCRdb copy is limited to in-frame clones, with some not included. The repertoire consists of 150,000 to 200,000 clones, with around four fifths occurring once and the leading ten covering under 2.5%. Sequenced: PBMCs. These receptors came from a man under 40 in good health and CMV-seropositive.

This chain links TRBV5-4 with TRBJ2-1; 8 bases line up with TRBD1. The germline gives CDR1 SGHNT, CDR2 YYREEE (reference sequence). V trimming: 4 bases; J trimming: 10 bases; junction bases outside the gene matches: 10. CDR3 length equals 14 residues. CDR3 amino acids: CASSQGRTGGEQFF. CDR3 nucleotides: TGTGCCAGCAGCCAGGGGCGAACAGGGGGAGAGCAGTTCTTC.

This clone has a single count. J is TRBJ1-4 and V is TRBV4-3; possibly TRBD1 for D (5 bases). The CDR3 consists of 17 residues. With 0 bases removed from V and 2 bases from J, the gap between germline ends came to 13 bases. Germline CDR1 LGHNA, CDR2 YSLEER. The CDR3 sequence is CASSQDGVGVTNEKLFF. The CDR3 DNA sequence: TGCGCCAGCAGCCAAGATGGGGTAGGGGTCACTAATGAAAAACTGTTTTTT.

This chain uses TRBV5-1 with TRBJ1-1; no definite D call. In germline, CDR1 is SGHRS, CDR2 YFSETQ. The CDR3 runs 14 residues. Between the trimmed V and J ends, which lost 2 bases and 3 bases, there was a span of 11 bases. The CDR3 nucleotides read TGCGCCAGCAGCTTTCGAGGAACGGACACTGAAGCTTTCTTT. This encodes CASSFRGTDTEAFF.

The rearrangement joins TRBV4-1 to TRBJ2-1; the match to TRBD2 covers 8 bases. Germline-derived CDR1 and CDR2 are MGHRA and YSYEKL. V was pared by 4 bases and J by 0 bases, with 8 bases of the junction left unmatched. The CDR3 consists of 17 residues. The CDR3 spells CASSPGLAGSSYNEQFF. In nucleotides, the CDR3 is TGCGCCAGCAGCCCTGGTTTAGCGGGGAGCTCCTACAATGAGCAGTTCTTC.

The rearrangement joins TRBV19 to TRBJ1-3; possible D gene TRBD1, 5 bases. Germline V gene data show CDR1 as LNHDA and CDR2 as SQIVND (reference sequence). Trimming shortened V by 3 bases and J by 4 bases, and 10 bases separated the two germline ends. The CDR3 length is 14 residues. The CDR3 nucleotides read TGTGCCAGTAGTATGGAGGGACGGGGAAACACCATATATTTT. Its translation is CASSMEGRGNTIYF.

The CDR3 here is CASTERDRFYYNEQFF. The DNA of the CDR3 is TGTGCCAGCACCGAGCGTGACAGGTTTTATTACAATGAGCAGTTCTTC. The J gene is TRBJ2-1, the V gene TRBV7-6; D is perhaps TRBD1 (6 bases). Germline loops: CDR1 SGHVS, CDR2 FNYEAQ. The CDR3 covers 16 residues. V lost 7 bases, J lost 4 bases, and 20 bases lay in between.

This chain joins TRBV6-1 and TRBJ1-2; D is perhaps TRBD1 (6 bases). This CDR3 region has 14 residues. Germline loops: CDR1 MNHNS, CDR2 SASEGT. Trimming pared 7 bases from V and 1 base from J, leaving 13 bases between. DNA of the CDR3: TGTGCCAGCAATGGGGACACCCTTAACTATGGCTACACCTTC. Translated: CASNGDTLNYGYTF.

The CDR3 spells CASSQELATTNTGELFF. CDR3 in DNA: TGCGCCAGCAGCCAAGAGTTAGCAACTACGAACACCGGGGAGCTGTTTTTT. The chain joins TRBV4-3 to TRBJ2-2; D remains unclear. From germline, CDR1 is LGHNA and CDR2 YSLEER. This CDR3 has 17 amino acids. V was pared by 0 bases and J by 0 bases, with 11 bases between.

This clone was observed a handful of times. V is TRBV30 and J is TRBJ2-4; D perhaps matches TRBD2 (5 bases). Per the germline V gene, CDR1 is GTSNPN and CDR2 is SVGIG (reference sequence). The germline V and J ends were trimmed by 2 bases and 2 bases, with 7 bases remaining between them. This CDR3 region has 13 residues. The chain's CDR3 is CAWSRTPKNIQYF. CDR3 nucleotide sequence: TGTGCCTGGAGTCGGACTCCCAAAAACATTCAGTACTTC.

The CDR3 sequence is CASSPGTSGGDEQYF. The CDR3 DNA reads as TGCGCCAGCAGCCCGGGGACTAGCGGGGGAGACGAGCAGTACTTC. This chain links TRBV5-1 with TRBJ2-7; 14 positions match TRBD2. Germline V lookup: CDR1 SGHRS, CDR2 YFSETQ. This CDR3 spans 15 amino acids. Trimming took 4 bases from V and 5 from J; bases not matched to a gene: 5.

This clone has at least ten counts. This rearrangement joins TRBV11-2 to TRBJ2-1, with 11 bases identical to TRBD2. Per germline, CDR1 SGHAT and CDR2 FQNNGV. After removal of 5 bases from V and 3 bases from J, the junction contained 15 bases not matched to a gene. The CDR3 has 19 residues. This CDR3 is CASSHGQLAGGPFYNEQFF. The DNA of the CDR3 is TGTGCCAGCAGCCACGGCCAGCTAGCGGGGGGTCCATTCTACAATGAGCAGTTCTTC.

The chain has TRBV6-5 and TRBJ1-4; 7 bases are a match to TRBD1. The CDR3 length is 13 residues. Germline V gene lookup returns CDR1 MNHEY and CDR2 SVGAGI. Trimming cost V 6 bases and J 8 bases; bases outside gene matches: 6. CDR3 sequence (DNA): TGTGCCAGCAGCTTCCGACAGGGCGAAAAACTGTTTTTT. Its translation: CASSFRQGEKLFF.

On this clone itself: Other DNA sequences within the sample encode an identical CDR3. The V and J genes are TRBV29-1 and TRBJ1-1; TRBD1 is a possible D gene (5 bases). V shed 6 bases and J shed 0 bases, with 17 bases lying between them. The CDR3 consists of 15 residues. Germline V gives CDR1 SQVTM, CDR2 ANQGSEA. The CDR3 loop is CSVEGRGGLNTEAFF. Written as DNA, the CDR3 is TGCAGCGTGGAGGGGCGGGGTGGACTGAACACTGAAGCTTTCTTT.

The chain uses TRBV15 and TRBJ2-7; 10 bases are shared with TRBD1. There are 16 residues in the CDR3. The germline CDR1 and CDR2 sequences are LNHNV and YYDKDF (reference sequence). Germline trimming cut 6 bases from V and 0 bases from J; bases unmatched to any gene: 8. The CDR3 region has the DNA TGTGCCACCAGATCGACAGGGGGCTTTAACTCCTACGAGCAGTACTTC. This encodes CATRSTGGFNSYEQYF.

This chain links TRBV29-1 with TRBJ1-3; the match to TRBD1 covers 7 bases. Germline lookup yields CDR1 SQVTM and CDR2 ANQGSEA. The ends lost 7 bases at V and 3 bases at J; junction bases unmatched: 12. This CDR3 is built from 15 residues. The CDR3 loop is CSAGDRERIGNTIYF. As DNA, the CDR3 is TGCAGCGCCGGCGACAGGGAGAGGATTGGAAACACCATATATTTT.

This chain connects TRBV6-5 to TRBJ1-3; D remains unclear. The V end lost 0 bases, the J end lost 3 bases, and 12 bases lay between the germline ends. The CDR3 contains 16 residues. Germline V gene lookup returns CDR1 MNHEY and CDR2 SVGAGI. The CDR3 reads CASSYSRGGRGNTIYF. The CDR3 DNA is TGTGCCAGCAGTTACTCGCGGGGAGGCCGTGGAAACACCATATATTTT.

The table lists this clone with a count of one. The V gene is TRBV4-1, the J gene TRBJ1-5, with D tentatively TRBD1 (5 bases). V was clipped by 9 bases and J by 1 base, with 16 bases between them. Germline lookup yields CDR1 MGHRA and CDR2 YSYEKL. The CDR3 runs to 15 residues. The CDR3 nucleotides read TGCGCCAGTGAAAGCAGGGTTGGGAGCAATCAGCCCCAGCATTTT. As protein: CASESRVGSNQPQHF.